This TCR beta chain comes out of a study of cytomegalovirus exposure and HLA in healthy donors. Findings and limits, study-wide: Rarity marked most TCR sequences, yet some public TCRs occurred in many donors. The tendency of first-cohort TCR clusters to co-occur in the roughly 130 validation repertoires emerged from a later analysis. Cytomegalovirus association was assigned to approximately 160 TCR beta chains.

The donors were members of the validation cohort comprising some 120 subjects, separate from the roughly 700-subject first cohort. This table comes from immunoSEQ multiplex PCR, and its TCRdb copy is limited to in-frame clones, with some not included. The repertoire holds 90,000 to 150,000 clones, with approximately 91% as singletons. V shed 5 bases, J shed 3 bases, and the junction held 7 bases outside the gene matches. The CDR3 runs to 15 residues. CDR1 is LNHDA and CDR2 is SQIVND in the germline V gene (reference sequence). In regard to this clone: What it binds is not known.

The sequenced sample was PBMCs. The TCR was taken from a man aged 18 to 30 in good health and CMV-seropositive. This chain joins TRBV19 and TRBJ1-5; 7 bases match TRBD1. The CDR3: CASSEQGRNNQPQHF. The CDR3 DNA is TGTGCCAGTAGTGAACAGGGGAGGAACAATCAGCCCCAGCATTTT.